This T cell receptor (beta chain) was retrieved from a study of shared clonotypes between healthy human individuals. Study information: With ages of 18 to 49, the donors were a couple of women and three men.

CDR1 is SGHDT and CDR2 is YYEEEE in the germline V gene. CDR3 length equals 12 residues. Trimming left V 2 bases short and J 1 base short, with 3 bases between. Sequencing used immunoSEQ multiplex PCR; TCRdb keeps in-frame clones, though not all of them. The sample shows 2 million to 2.5 million clones, more than 85% of them seen only once. On this clone itself: This same CDR3 is encoded by further DNA sequences in the sample.

Cells designated naive CD8 were CD45RO-negative and were positively selected for CCR7, with terminally differentiated effector memory CD45RA+ cells excluded. The genes are TRBV5-6 and TRBJ1-1; D remains ambiguous. The TCR was taken from a man in his late teens or twenties in good health. Some clones in this sample may be carry-over from other donors' samples. Sequences were obtained from naive CD8+ T cells from PBMCs. The CDR3 is CASSLKNTEAFF. DNA for the CDR3: TGTGCCAGCAGCTTAAAGAACACTGAAGCTTTCTTT.